This T cell receptor beta chain was documented in a study of molecular identifiers for immune sequencing clone quantification. On the study more broadly: Replicates involved a five-way split of RNA from around 20,000 or 100,000 naive CD8 cells, with sequencing of four.

As CD8+CD4-CCR7+CD45RA+ cells, naive CD8 T cells were sorted. Previously described methods and listed TCR primers were used for bulk TCR libraries. TCRdb re-analysed the PCR reads in MiXCR, keeping a single row per CDR3 protein. The profile shows roughly 86,000 distinct CDR3 sequences, under 20% of them singletons. Findings and limits, study-wide: Clones above 20 RNA copies held over 97% of effector molecules, under 1% in naive cells.

The CDR3 consists of 15 residues. Trimming cost V 0 bases and J 5 bases, with 16 bases left between them. From germline, CDR1 is DFQATT and CDR2 SNEGSKA (reference sequence). This clonotype occurred many times. Its antigen remains unknown. The TCR sequence derives from a human donor in good health. Some libraries in this study had Jurkat cell RNA spiked in. Sequenced input: naive CD8+ T cells from blood, with Jurkat cell RNA spiked in. Subset: FACS-sorted CD8+CD4-CCR7+CD45RA+ naive T cells. The genes are TRBV20-1 and TRBJ1-1, with D unresolved. In DNA, the CDR3 is TGCAGTGCTAGAGACCCCGGGGAGGCCCGAACTGAAGCTTTCTTT. This translates into CSARDPGEARTEAFF.